A single sample gave rise to the 10 T cell receptor beta chains below, sequenced in a study of blood T cell repertoires in COVID-19. TCRdb keeps only in-frame clones here, not all; method: immunoSEQ multiplex PCR. The sample carries about 74,000 clones, about 86% recorded once. Sequenced sample: peripheral blood. These receptors were taken from an elderly woman with acute or convalescent COVID-19.

The chain has TRBV10-3 and TRBJ1-2, with D uncertain. Trimming stripped 4 bases from V and 4 bases from J, with 7 bases between. The germline V gene encodes CDR1 ENHRY and CDR2 SYGVKD. The CDR3 is made up of 12 amino acids. CDR3 DNA sequence: TGTGCCATCAGTGGGTTTAGCTATGGCTACACCTTC. Its translation: CAISGFSYGYTF.

The chain combines TRBV7-2 with TRBJ2-1, with D perhaps TRBD1 (5 bases). In germline, CDR1 is SGHTA, CDR2 FQGNSA. The V and J ends lost 5 bases and 8 bases respectively, with 22 bases between them. The length of the CDR3 is 16 residues. The CDR3 protein is CASSKSAGPRVDEQFF. The DNA for the CDR3 is TGTGCCAGCAGCAAATCCGCAGGGCCCCGAGTGGATGAGCAGTTCTTC.

This chain links TRBV11-1 with TRBJ1-2; tentative D call: TRBD1 (6 bases). The CDR3 is 13 residues long. The germline V and J ends were trimmed by 1 base and 8 bases, with 11 bases remaining between them. From germline, CDR1 is SGHAT and CDR2 FQDESV (reference sequence). CDR3 loop: CASSLVPGDGYTF. The CDR3 DNA follows: TGTGCCAGCAGCTTAGTACCAGGGGACGGCTACACCTTC. Full variable domain (rest looked up from reference TRBV11-1 and TRBJ1-2): EAEVAQSPRYKITEKSQAVAFWCDPISGHATLYWYRQILGQGPELLVQFQDESVVDDSQLPKDRFSAERLKGVDSTLKIQPAELGDSAMYLCASSLVPGDGYTFGSGTRLTVV.

The chain links TRBV6-5 to TRBJ2-1; 10 nucleotides match TRBD1. The CDR3 consists of 13 residues. Germline trimming cut 8 bases from V and 7 bases from J; bases unmatched to any gene: 5. Germline CDR1 is MNHEY and CDR2 is SVGAGI. The chain's CDR3 is CASARTGGNEQFF. DNA for the CDR3: TGTGCCAGCGCCCGGACAGGGGGGAATGAGCAGTTCTTC.

This clone came up once. The V and J genes are TRBV7-9 and TRBJ1-2, with 10 bases lining up with TRBD1. CDR1 and CDR2 from the germline V gene are SEHNR and FQNEAQ (reference sequence). The V segment lost 2 bases and the J segment 4 bases; nucleotides outside the gene matches: 7. The CDR3 loop spans 16 amino acids. CDR3 sequence reads: CASSLTGTGEGYGYTF. The CDR3 nucleotides are TGTGCCAGCAGCTTAACAGGGACAGGGGAGGGCTATGGCTACACCTTC.

This clone was seen only once. The gene calls are TRBV6-6 and TRBJ1-5; possibly TRBD1 for D (5 bases). V was pared by 11 bases and J by 3 bases, with 17 bases between. The CDR3 is made up of 14 amino acids. Germline loops: CDR1 MNHNY, CDR2 SVGAGI (reference sequence). CDR3: CAATLDRNNQPQHF. The CDR3 nucleotides are TGTGCCGCCACTTTAGACAGAAACAATCAGCCCCAGCATTTT.

V is TRBV20-1 and J is TRBJ2-4; possible D gene TRBD1, 5 bases. Trimming pared 3 bases from V and 8 bases from J, leaving 20 bases between. Looked up from germline, CDR1 is DFQATT and CDR2 is SNEGSKA (reference sequence). The CDR3 sequence is 15 residues long. The CDR3 DNA reads TGCAGTGCTAGTGGGGTGTCGACAGTCGAATACATTCAGTACTTC. It translates to CSASGVSTVEYIQYF.

The chain combines TRBV7-3 with TRBJ2-2, with D unclear. The germline V and J ends were trimmed by 3 bases and 1 base, with 6 bases remaining between them. Germline V lookup: CDR1 SGHTA, CDR2 FQGTGA. The CDR3 totals 14 residues. The CDR3 region has the DNA TGTGCCAGCAGCTTGGGCGTGAACACCGGGGAGCTGTTTTTT. Its translation: CASSLGVNTGELFF.

This chain links TRBV29-1 with TRBJ1-3; 10 bases align to TRBD1. The J segment lost 8 bases and the V segment lost 3 bases, leaving 4 bases of the junction unmatched. CDR1 and CDR2 from the germline V gene are SQVTM and ANQGSEA. The CDR3 contains 13 residues. CDR3 amino acids: CSVDVGTGDTIYF. The CDR3 bases are TGCAGCGTTGACGTGGGGACAGGGGACACCATATATTTT.

The chain employs TRBV30 and TRBJ1-5, with 7 bases aligning to TRBD1. The CDR3 sequence is 17 residues long. Per the germline V gene, CDR1 is GTSNPN and CDR2 is SVGIG (reference sequence). V dropped 0 bases and J dropped 5; count of bases not matched to a gene: 13. The CDR3: CAWSVRRINRGDQPQHF. DNA for the CDR3: TGTGCCTGGAGTGTACGTCGGATTAACAGGGGAGATCAGCCCCAGCATTTT.